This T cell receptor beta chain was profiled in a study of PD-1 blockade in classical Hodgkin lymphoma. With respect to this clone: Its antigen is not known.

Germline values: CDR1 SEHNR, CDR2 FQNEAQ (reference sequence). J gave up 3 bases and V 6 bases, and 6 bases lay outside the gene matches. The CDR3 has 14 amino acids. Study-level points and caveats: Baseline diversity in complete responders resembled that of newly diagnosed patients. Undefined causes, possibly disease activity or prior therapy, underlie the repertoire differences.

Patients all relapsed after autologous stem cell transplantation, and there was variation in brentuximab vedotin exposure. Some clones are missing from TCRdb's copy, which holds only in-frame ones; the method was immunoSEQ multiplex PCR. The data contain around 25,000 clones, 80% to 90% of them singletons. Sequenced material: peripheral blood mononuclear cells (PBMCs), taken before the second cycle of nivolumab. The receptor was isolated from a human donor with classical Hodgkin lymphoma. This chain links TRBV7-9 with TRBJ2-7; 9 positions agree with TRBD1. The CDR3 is CASRGGQGDYEQYF. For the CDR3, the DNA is TGTGCCAGCAGGGGGGGACAGGGTGACTACGAGCAGTACTTC.